Shown below are 27 T cell receptor beta chains from a single sample sequenced in a study of T-cell memory formation after mild COVID-19. From the 5' RACE reads, TCRdb called clonotypes with MiXCR, one entry per CDR3 protein. The sample includes roughly 500,000 distinct CDR3 sequences, roughly 21% of them seen just once. Sequencing was performed on PBMCs or a T cell subset sorted from them (not recorded which). The receptor source for this set is an adult woman who had mild COVID-19 (a few samples of this study predate the infection). Cell type and time point are not known.

This clonotype is a singleton in its sample. The chain links TRBV12-3 or TRBV12-4 to TRBJ1-1; D is undetermined. V shed 2 bases and J shed 5 bases, with 12 bases lying between them. The length of the CDR3 is 14 residues. The CDR3 sequence is CASSLIVVGTEAFF. CDR3 sequence (DNA): TGTGCCAGCAGTTTAATAGTGGTCGGTACTGAAGCTTTCTTT.

A few counts support this clonotype. Here the CDR3 DNA reads TGTGCCAGCAGCTTAGCCAGGGGCCCTGAAGCTTTCTTT. Translation: CASSLARGPEAFF. This chain uses TRBV7-9 with TRBJ1-1; weak D call: TRBD1 (6 bases). From germline, CDR1 is SEHNR and CDR2 FQNEAQ (reference sequence). With 0 bases removed from V and 6 bases from J, the gap between germline ends came to 8 bases. The CDR3 loop spans 13 amino acids.

This clonotype appeared a few times. The chain joins TRBV5-1 to TRBJ1-2, with a possible D match to TRBD1 (5 bases). Germline V gene sequence: CDR1 SGHRS, CDR2 YFSETQ. The V and J ends lost 4 bases and 7 bases respectively, with 20 bases between them. CDR3 length equals 15 residues. CDR3 protein: CASSGTRDGFGGYTF. CDR3 nucleotides: TGCGCCAGCAGCGGAACCAGGGACGGTTTCGGTGGCTACACCTTC.

This clonotype turned up a few times. The gene calls are TRBV7-9 and TRBJ2-1; TRBD2 agrees at 11 bases. Germline V lookup: CDR1 SEHNR, CDR2 FQNEAQ (reference sequence). The CDR3 runs 18 residues. The J segment lost 3 bases and the V segment lost 4 bases, leaving 11 bases of the junction unmatched. CDR3 sequence reads: CASSSRGVLAGVYNEQFF. In DNA form, the CDR3 reads TGTGCCAGCAGCTCTAGGGGGGTACTAGCGGGAGTCTACAATGAGCAGTTCTTC.

This clonotype was observed a few times. The J gene is TRBJ2-3, the V gene TRBV29-1, with 11 bases aligning to TRBD2. This CDR3 has 15 residues. The germline CDR1 and CDR2 sequences are SQVTM and ANQGSEA. With V trimmed by 4 bases and J by 0 bases, 3 bases remained unmatched. DNA for the CDR3: TGCAGCGTTGCTGGGACTAGCGGAAGCACAGATACGCAGTATTTT. Its translation is CSVAGTSGSTDTQYF.

This clonotype was observed a few times. V gene TRBV30 combines with J gene TRBJ2-1; the D gene is possibly TRBD2 (5 bases). The CDR3 contains 13 residues. The germline V gene has CDR1 GTSNPN and CDR2 SVGIG (reference sequence). With 3 bases removed from V and 6 bases from J, the gap between germline ends came to 12 bases. The CDR3, as DNA: TGTGCCTGGAGGTTGAAAGGAGGCAATGAGCAGTTCTTC. This encodes CAWRLKGGNEQFF. The full variable domain, rest sourced from reference TRBV30 and TRBJ2-1, is SQTIHQWPATLVQPVGSPLSLECTVEGTSNPNLYWYRQAAGRGLQLLFYSVGIGQISSEVPQNLSASRPQDRQFILSSKKLLLSDSGFYLCAWRLKGGNEQFFGPGTRLTVL.

The chain is built from TRBV12-3 or TRBV12-4 and TRBJ2-1; the match to TRBD2 covers 10 bases. This CDR3 contains 14 residues. J was trimmed by 7 bases and V by 11 bases; bases with no gene match: 11. CDR3 in amino acids: CAAKIAGGRNEQFF. In nucleotides, the CDR3 is TGTGCCGCGAAAATAGCGGGAGGTAGAAATGAGCAGTTCTTC.

This clonotype was seen more than once but under ten times. V and J are TRBV30 and TRBJ2-1, with 11 nucleotides matching TRBD2. Germline values: CDR1 GTSNPN, CDR2 SVGIG (reference sequence). V shed 2 bases and J 3 bases; nucleotides not matched to a gene: 9. The CDR3 has 17 residues. Written as DNA, the CDR3 is TGTGCCTGGAGTCTTAAGACTAGCGGGGAATTCTACAATGAGCAGTTCTTC. This codes for CAWSLKTSGEFYNEQFF.

The V and J genes are TRBV6-2 or TRBV6-3 and TRBJ1-2, with 7 bases fitting TRBD1. CDR1 and CDR2 from the germline V gene are MNHEY and SVGEGT. Trimming cost V 5 bases and J 5 bases; bases outside gene matches: 8. The CDR3 extends over 14 amino acids. The CDR3 protein is CASSAQGTGYGYTF. As DNA, the CDR3 is TGTGCCAGCAGTGCACAGGGGACGGGGTATGGCTACACCTTC.

The chain has TRBV20-1 and TRBJ2-7, with 12 bases fitting TRBD2. Germline CDR1 is DFQATT and CDR2 is SNEGSKA (reference sequence). Trimming cost V 0 bases and J 4 bases; bases outside gene matches: 13. The CDR3 has 18 residues. The CDR3 region has the DNA TGCAGTGCTAGAGACTTTTGGACTAGCGGGGCCGGGGGATACGAGCAGTACTTC. Translating gives CSARDFWTSGAGGYEQYF.

This chain connects TRBV4-3 to TRBJ2-7; no definite D call. This CDR3 comprises 15 residues. Germline CDR1 reads LGHNA; CDR2 reads YSLEER. Between the trimmed V and J ends, which lost 0 bases and 2 bases, there was a span of 11 bases. CDR3: CASSQDGEDTYEQYF. The CDR3 DNA is TGCGCCAGCAGCCAAGATGGTGAGGATACCTACGAGCAGTACTTC.

This sequence joins TRBV7-9 and TRBJ1-1; D gene ambiguous. Trimming left V 4 bases short and J 8 bases short, with 17 bases between. Looked up from germline, CDR1 is SEHNR and CDR2 is FQNEAQ (reference sequence). CDR3 length equals 14 residues. CDR3: CASSSKDWEDEAFF. CDR3 DNA: TGTGCCAGCAGCTCGAAGGACTGGGAGGACGAAGCTTTCTTT.

This clonotype was counted a few times. The rearrangement joins TRBV20-1 to TRBJ2-7; TRBD2 aligns across 13 bases. CDR1 is DFQATT and CDR2 is SNEGSKA in the germline V gene (reference sequence). Losses at the gene ends were 6 bases for V and 2 bases for J; bases not matched to a gene: 7. This CDR3 comprises 15 residues. The CDR3 DNA reads TGCAGTGCGCGGACTAGCGGGAGCAAACCCTACGAGCAGTACTTC. It specifies CSARTSGSKPYEQYF.

The V call is TRBV12-3 or TRBV12-4, the J call TRBJ2-1, with 7 positions matching TRBD1. V trimming: 6 bases; J trimming: 9 bases; junction bases outside the gene matches: 5. CDR3 length equals 12 residues. DNA of the CDR3: TGTGCCAGCAGCCGGGACAGTGGTGAGCAGTTCTTC. Translation: CASSRDSGEQFF.

Only a few counts were recorded for this clonotype. This chain connects TRBV10-3 to TRBJ2-4; D is unclear. This CDR3 is 13 amino acids long. Germline-derived CDR1 and CDR2 are ENHRY and SYGVKD. V lost 6 bases and J lost 7, with 13 bases in between. Here the CDR3 reads CAISLEPDNIQYF. CDR3 coding DNA: TGTGCCATCAGCCTGGAGCCAGATAACATTCAGTACTTC.

The rearrangement links TRBV7-9 to TRBJ1-3; possibly TRBD1 for D (5 bases). The V and J ends lost 5 bases and 3 bases respectively, with 14 bases between them. Germline V CDR1 and CDR2: SEHNR, FQNEAQ (reference sequence). The CDR3 extends over 15 amino acids. The CDR3 coding sequence is TGTGCCAGCAGCCAACTAGACAGTTTTGGAAACACCATATATTTT. Translation: CASSQLDSFGNTIYF.

The V and J genes are TRBV20-1 and TRBJ1-1; 7 bases agree with TRBD1. Germline V CDR1 and CDR2: DFQATT, SNEGSKA (reference sequence). Losses at the gene ends were 7 bases for V and 1 base for J; bases not matched to a gene: 6. This CDR3 region has 13 residues. The CDR3 region has the DNA TGCAGTGTCCCGGGACAGTCGAACACTGAAGCTTTCTTT. Translating it yields CSVPGQSNTEAFF.

V is TRBV7-9 and J is TRBJ2-3; D possibly corresponds to TRBD1 (8 bases). Germline CDR1 SEHNR, CDR2 FQNEAQ (reference sequence). V lost 2 bases and J 5 bases, leaving 11 bases between the germline ends. The CDR3 contains 14 residues. CDR3 sequence: CASSLTGGEDTQYF. In nucleotides, the CDR3 is TGTGCCAGCAGCTTAACAGGGGGGGAAGATACGCAGTATTTT.

In DNA, the CDR3 is TGTGCCAGCAGCCCTCAGGAGGGAAGCACAGATACGCAGTATTTT. It specifies CASSPQEGSTDTQYF. The V call is TRBV9, the J call TRBJ2-3, with D tentatively TRBD2 (6 bases). The germline gives CDR1 SGDLS, CDR2 YYNGEE. The length of the CDR3 is 15 residues. V lost 4 bases to trimming and J lost 0 bases, with 12 bases between them.

The chain links TRBV29-1 to TRBJ2-1, with 12 bases matching TRBD2. The CDR3 loop spans 13 amino acids. Germline V lookup: CDR1 SQVTM, CDR2 ANQGSEA. Germline trimming cut 6 bases from V and 7 bases from J; bases unmatched to any gene: 4. The CDR3 is CSVRGTSGNEQFF. The CDR3 DNA reads TGCAGCGTCCGAGGGACTAGCGGGAATGAGCAGTTCTTC.

This clonotype was detected only a few times. This rearrangement joins TRBV20-1 to TRBJ1-5; D ambiguous. The CDR3 extends over 13 amino acids. The ends were cut back, 4 bases at V and 6 bases at J, with 13 bases in the middle. Germline CDR1 reads DFQATT; CDR2 reads SNEGSKA (reference sequence). Here the CDR3 DNA reads TGCAGTGCTAAGGCTGGAGGCACTCAGCCCCAGCATTTT. Amino acid sequence: CSAKAGGTQPQHF.

This chain uses TRBV24-1 with TRBJ1-5; D uncertain. Trimming removed 3 bases at V and 1 base at J, with 9 bases between. Germline-derived CDR1 and CDR2 are KGHDR and SFDVKD. The CDR3 has 15 residues. The CDR3 reads CATSDRYGSNQPQHF. CDR3 DNA sequence: TGTGCCACCAGTGATCGATACGGCAGCAATCAGCCCCAGCATTTT.

This clonotype was seen many times. The V gene is TRBV5-1, the J gene TRBJ2-1; 9 positions match TRBD1. Germline V gene data show CDR1 as SGHRS and CDR2 as YFSETQ. The V and J ends lost 4 bases and 6 bases, in that order; junction bases with no gene match: 8. CDR3 length: 15 amino acids. The CDR3 sequence: CASSPGQGRANEQFF. Written as DNA, the CDR3 is TGCGCCAGCAGCCCGGGACAGGGAAGGGCCAATGAGCAGTTCTTC.

This clonotype was seen only a few times. This rearrangement joins TRBV12-3 or TRBV12-4 to TRBJ2-1; the match to TRBD2 covers 7 bases. CDR3 length: 15 amino acids. V shed 6 bases and J 7 bases; nucleotides not matched to a gene: 12. The CDR3 loop is CASSPSGDHWNEQFF. The CDR3 DNA sequence: TGTGCCAGCAGCCCCAGCGGGGACCATTGGAATGAGCAGTTCTTC.

There are a few counts of this clonotype. The V gene is TRBV10-3, the J gene TRBJ2-1, with D perhaps given as TRBD1 or TRBD2 (5 bases each). Germline V gene lookup returns CDR1 ENHRY and CDR2 SYGVKD. The V end was cut by 6 bases, the J end by 8 bases, with 11 bases between. This CDR3 comprises 12 residues. The CDR3 bases are TGTGCCATCAGAGGGACGTCGGATGAGCAGTTCTTC. Protein: CAIRGTSDEQFF.

V usage is TRBV5-6 and J usage is TRBJ2-2; 12 positions agree with TRBD1. CDR3 size: 16 residues. Trimming took 4 bases from V and 6 from J; bases not matched to a gene: 7. CDR1 SGHDT and CDR2 YYEEEE come from the germline V gene. CDR3 nucleotides: TGTGCCAGCAGCCACCGGGACAGGGGGCTCGCCGGGGAGCTGTTTTTT. Translating it yields CASSHRDRGLAGELFF.

The CDR3 coding sequence is TGTGCCAGCAGTTTCCTCGTGACAGGGGGCGTTAAGTCCCAGCATTTT. This sequence encodes CASSFLVTGGVKSQHF. The J gene is TRBJ1-5, the V gene TRBV12-3 or TRBV12-4; 10 positions agree with TRBD1. With 3 bases clipped from V and 11 bases from J, the junction kept 13 bases outside the gene matches. The CDR3 has 16 amino acids.